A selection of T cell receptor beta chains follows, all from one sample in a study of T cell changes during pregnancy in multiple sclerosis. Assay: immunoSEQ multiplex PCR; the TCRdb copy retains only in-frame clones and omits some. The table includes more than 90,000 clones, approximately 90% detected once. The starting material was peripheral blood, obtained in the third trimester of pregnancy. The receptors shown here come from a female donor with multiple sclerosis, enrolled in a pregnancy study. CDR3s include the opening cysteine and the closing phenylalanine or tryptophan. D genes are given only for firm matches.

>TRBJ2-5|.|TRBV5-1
CASSLEGAAETQYF
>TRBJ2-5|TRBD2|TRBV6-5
CASSFGSGGQETQYF
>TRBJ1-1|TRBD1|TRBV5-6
CASRTDRGRGNTEAFF
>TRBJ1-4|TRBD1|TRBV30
CAWSFKDRGKKLFF
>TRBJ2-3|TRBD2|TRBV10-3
CAISESEGLAGTQYF
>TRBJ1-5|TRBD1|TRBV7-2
CASSSDRVRGQPQHF
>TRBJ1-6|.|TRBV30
CAWSDRASSYNSPLHF
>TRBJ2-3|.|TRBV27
CASSLGLRGDTQYF
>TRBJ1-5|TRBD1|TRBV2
CASSEVRDRDVQPQHF
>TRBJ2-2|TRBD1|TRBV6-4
CASKGQGVSGELFF
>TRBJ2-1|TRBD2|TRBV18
CASSRTITSGGGNEQFF
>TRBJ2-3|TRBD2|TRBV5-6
CASSLRQVSSGGVPDTQYF
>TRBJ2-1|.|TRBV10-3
CAISAGAGPYNEQFF
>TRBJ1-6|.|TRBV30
CATERNNSPLHF
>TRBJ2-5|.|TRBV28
CASSRPGGWETQYF
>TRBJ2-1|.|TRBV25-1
CASSVRGSYNEQFF
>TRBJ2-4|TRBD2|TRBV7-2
CASSLGGGGPIQYF
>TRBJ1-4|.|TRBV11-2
CASSLKRVNEKLFF
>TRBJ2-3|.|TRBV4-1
CASSQVLVDTQYF
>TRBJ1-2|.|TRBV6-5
CASSSQGYYGYTF
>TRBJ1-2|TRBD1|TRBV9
CASSVRDSRNYGYTF
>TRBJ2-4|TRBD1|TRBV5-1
CASSLGLRTGAMEAKNIQYF
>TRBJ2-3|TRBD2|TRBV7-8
CASSLAPSGRARTDTQYF
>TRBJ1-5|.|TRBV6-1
CASSPPDSPTQPQHF